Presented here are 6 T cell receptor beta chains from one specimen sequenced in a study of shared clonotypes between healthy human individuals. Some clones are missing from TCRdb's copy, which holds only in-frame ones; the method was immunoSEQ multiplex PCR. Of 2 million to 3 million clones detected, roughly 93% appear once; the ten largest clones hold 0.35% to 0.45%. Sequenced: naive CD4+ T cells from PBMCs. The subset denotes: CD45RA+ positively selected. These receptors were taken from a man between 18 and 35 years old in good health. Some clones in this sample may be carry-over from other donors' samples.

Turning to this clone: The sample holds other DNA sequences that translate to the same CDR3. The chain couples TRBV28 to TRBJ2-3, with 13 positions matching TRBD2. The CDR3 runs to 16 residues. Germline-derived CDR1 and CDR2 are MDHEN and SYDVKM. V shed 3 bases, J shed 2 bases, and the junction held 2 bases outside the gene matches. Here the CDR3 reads CASSLGLAGYTDTQYF. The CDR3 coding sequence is TGTGCCAGCAGTTTGGGACTAGCGGGGTACACAGATACGCAGTATTTT.

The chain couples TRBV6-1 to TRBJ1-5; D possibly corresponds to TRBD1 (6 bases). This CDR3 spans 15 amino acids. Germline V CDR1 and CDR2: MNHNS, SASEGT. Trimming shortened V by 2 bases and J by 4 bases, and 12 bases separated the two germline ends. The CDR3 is CASSEWGQPNQPQHF. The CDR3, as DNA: TGTGCCAGCAGTGAATGGGGGCAGCCAAATCAGCCCCAGCATTTT.

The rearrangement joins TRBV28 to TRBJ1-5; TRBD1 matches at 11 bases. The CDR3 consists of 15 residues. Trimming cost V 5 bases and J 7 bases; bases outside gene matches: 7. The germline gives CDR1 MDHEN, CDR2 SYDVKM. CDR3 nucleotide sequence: TGTGCCAGCAGTCAAGGACAGGGGGCGCGGCAGCCCCAGCATTTT. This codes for CASSQGQGARQPQHF.

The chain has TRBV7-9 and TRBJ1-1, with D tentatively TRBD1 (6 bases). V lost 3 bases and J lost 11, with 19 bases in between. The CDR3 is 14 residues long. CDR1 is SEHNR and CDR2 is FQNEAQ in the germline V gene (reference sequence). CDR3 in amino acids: CASSFANPTGGAFF. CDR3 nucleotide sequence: TGTGCCAGCAGCTTCGCAAACCCGACAGGCGGTGCTTTCTTT.

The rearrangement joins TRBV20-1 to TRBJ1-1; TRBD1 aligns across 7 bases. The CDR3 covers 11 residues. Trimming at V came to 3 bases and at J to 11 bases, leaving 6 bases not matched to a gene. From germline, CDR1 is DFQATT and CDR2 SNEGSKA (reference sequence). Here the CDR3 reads CSAREDRDAFF. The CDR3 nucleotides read TGCAGTGCTAGGGAAGACAGGGACGCTTTCTTT.

The CDR3 sequence is CASSQVQGAGNTIYF. In nucleotides, the CDR3 is TGCGCCAGCAGCCAAGTTCAGGGGGCTGGAAACACCATATATTTT. V and J are TRBV4-3 and TRBJ1-3; 7 positions match TRBD1. V was pared by 1 base and J by 2 bases, with 2 bases of the junction left unmatched. Germline V gives CDR1 LGHNA, CDR2 YSLEER. This CDR3 spans 15 amino acids.